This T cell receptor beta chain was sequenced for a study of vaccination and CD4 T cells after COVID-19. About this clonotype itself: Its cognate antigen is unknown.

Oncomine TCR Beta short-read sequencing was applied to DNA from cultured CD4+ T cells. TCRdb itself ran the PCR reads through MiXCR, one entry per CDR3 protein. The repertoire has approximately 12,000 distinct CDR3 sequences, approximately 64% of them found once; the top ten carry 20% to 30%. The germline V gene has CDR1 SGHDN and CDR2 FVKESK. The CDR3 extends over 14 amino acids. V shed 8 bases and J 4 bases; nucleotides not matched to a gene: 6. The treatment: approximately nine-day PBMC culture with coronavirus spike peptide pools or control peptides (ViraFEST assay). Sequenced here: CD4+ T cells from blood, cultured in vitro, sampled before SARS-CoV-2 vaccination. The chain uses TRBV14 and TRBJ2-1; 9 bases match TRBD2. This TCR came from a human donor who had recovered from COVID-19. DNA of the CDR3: TGTGCCAGCTCCGGACTAGCGAGATACAATGAGCAGTTCTTC. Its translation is CASSGLARYNEQFF.